The 23 T cell receptor beta chains below all came from one sample that was sequenced in a study of cytomegalovirus exposure and HLA in healthy donors. It was with 60 Vbeta and 13 Jbeta primers that the PCR ran. Sequencing was performed with immunoSEQ multiplex PCR; in TCRdb, only in-frame clones are kept and a portion is missing. Of over 150,000 clones in the sample, 77% were seen once. The sample consisted of PBMCs. Receptor source: a woman in her 30s in good health and CMV-seropositive.

There are a few counts of this clone. The chain carries TRBV9 and TRBJ2-7; 12 nucleotides agree with TRBD1. J gave up 4 bases and V 3 bases, and 5 bases lay outside the gene matches. CDR1 is SGDLS and CDR2 is YYNGEE in the germline V gene. The CDR3 extends over 15 amino acids. CDR3 protein: CASSAGQGAWYEQYF. DNA for the CDR3: TGTGCCAGCAGCGCGGGACAGGGGGCTTGGTACGAGCAGTACTTC.

The gene calls are TRBV10-3 and TRBJ2-5, with 8 positions matching TRBD1. Germline V gene data show CDR1 as ENHRY and CDR2 as SYGVKD. The J segment lost 10 bases and the V segment lost 4 bases, leaving 17 bases of the junction unmatched. The CDR3 spans 16 residues. The CDR3 loop reads CAISGSGPATGGDQYF. CDR3 sequence (DNA): TGTGCCATCAGTGGGTCAGGCCCCGCCACAGGGGGTGACCAGTACTTC.

This chain connects TRBV27 to TRBJ2-7, with 7 bases lining up with TRBD2. Germline V gene lookup returns CDR1 MNHEY and CDR2 SMNVEV (reference sequence). V shed 3 bases, J shed 6 bases, and the junction held 8 bases outside the gene matches. The CDR3 spans 14 residues. CDR3 region: CASSLGGRLFEQYF. CDR3 bases: TGTGCCAGCAGTTTGGGCGGGAGACTATTCGAGCAGTACTTC.

This clone was seen just once. This chain connects TRBV5-6 to TRBJ2-3; 11 bases align to TRBD2. The V gene's germline CDR1 is SGHDT and CDR2 YYEEEE. The V gene end was trimmed by 2 bases and the J gene end by 5 bases; junction bases not matched to a gene: 7. The CDR3 totals 16 residues. This chain's CDR3 is CASSFQTSGSRDTQYF. The DNA for the CDR3 is TGTGCCAGCAGCTTCCAAACTAGCGGGAGTCGAGATACGCAGTATTTT.

V and J are TRBV7-8 and TRBJ1-5; 9 bases map to TRBD1. The CDR3 runs 15 residues. CDR1 is SGHVS, CDR2 FQNEAQ, per germline. Germline trimming cut 5 bases from V and 3 bases from J; bases unmatched to any gene: 5. The CDR3 bases are TGTGCCAGCAGCCTCTTACAGGGGGCCAATCAGCCCCAGCATTTT. Amino acids: CASSLLQGANQPQHF.

Here the CDR3 reads CASSSSFGTSSLGRTQYF. The DNA of the CDR3 is TGTGCCAGCAGTTCCTCTTTTGGGACTAGCAGCCTCGGTCGGACCCAGTACTTC. This chain joins TRBV27 and TRBJ2-5, with TRBD2 matching over 9 bases. J gave up 7 bases and V 4 bases, and 19 bases lay outside the gene matches. The length of the CDR3 is 18 residues. Per germline, CDR1 MNHEY and CDR2 SMNVEV (reference sequence).

This clone was found a few times. The chain links TRBV6-1 to TRBJ2-7, with TRBD2 identical over 10 bases. V dropped 1 base and J dropped 4; count of bases not matched to a gene: 13. Germline CDR1 and CDR2: MNHNS and SASEGT. The CDR3 totals 18 residues. The CDR3 here is CASSEGLAGVPLRYEQYF. The CDR3 nucleotides read TGTGCCAGCAGTGAAGGGCTAGCGGGAGTGCCCCTTCGGTACGAGCAGTACTTC.

With regard to this clone: The final CDR3 position lacks the conserved phenylalanine or tryptophan, pointing to a likely read error. The genes are TRBV4-1 and TRBJ2-7; D gene uncertain. The V and J ends lost 4 bases and 3 bases respectively, with 10 bases between them. Germline-derived CDR1 and CDR2 are MGHRA and YSYEKL. CDR3 size: 13 residues. The CDR3 region is CASSPLVDYEQYL. The CDR3 coding sequence is TGCGCCAGCAGCCCCTTGGTGGACTACGAGCAGTACCTC.

This clone was observed once. This chain joins TRBV27 and TRBJ2-1; 9 bases align to TRBD2. There are 15 residues in the CDR3. V dropped 7 bases and J dropped 2; count of bases not matched to a gene: 6. Looked up from germline, CDR1 is MNHEY and CDR2 is SMNVEV (reference sequence). The DNA of the CDR3 is TGTGCCAGCATCATGACTAGCGGAGCCTACAATGAGCAGTTCTTC. This codes for CASIMTSGAYNEQFF.

In this sample, this clone turned up once. The J gene is TRBJ1-2, the V gene TRBV5-8, with unresolved D. Germline-derived CDR1 and CDR2 are SGHTS and YDEGEE. V gave up 4 bases and J gave up 6 bases, with 10 bases separating them. CDR3 length equals 12 residues. The CDR3 region has the DNA TGTGCCAGCAGCCTGCGACAACATGGCTACACCTTC. Translation gives CASSLRQHGYTF. Looking up the rest from reference TRBV5-8 and TRBJ1-2 gives the full variable domain: EAGVTQSPTHLIKTRGQQATLRCSPISGHTSVYWYQQALGLGLQFLLWYDEGEERNRGNFPPRFSGRQFPNYSSELNVNALELEDSALYLCASSLRQHGYTFGSGTRLTVV.

The chain is built from TRBV19 and TRBJ2-6; D not certain. The CDR3 runs to 15 residues. The V end lost 5 bases, the J end lost 0 bases, and 8 bases lay between the germline ends. The V gene's germline CDR1 is LNHDA and CDR2 SQIVND (reference sequence). This chain's CDR3 is CASSPRLSGANVLTF. The DNA for the CDR3 is TGTGCCAGTAGTCCCCGACTCTCTGGGGCCAACGTCCTGACTTTC.

The V call is TRBV28, the J call TRBJ1-4, with 9 bases aligning to TRBD1. The CDR3 runs 13 residues. Germline V gene lookup returns CDR1 MDHEN and CDR2 SYDVKM. The V gene end was trimmed by 5 bases and the J gene end by 13 bases; junction bases not matched to a gene: 8. As DNA, the CDR3 is TGTGCCAGCAGTCCGCCCGGGACAGGGTCACTGTTTTTT. It encodes CASSPPGTGSLFF.

This chain links TRBV6-5 with TRBJ1-1; the match to TRBD1 covers 7 bases. The V gene's germline CDR1 is MNHEY and CDR2 SVGAGI. This CDR3 is 15 amino acids long. Trimming removed 2 bases from V and 6 bases from J; junction bases left unmatched: 9. CDR3 region: CASSYRSGGTPEAFF. The CDR3 nucleotides read TGTGCCAGCAGTTACAGATCAGGGGGGACGCCTGAAGCTTTCTTT.

The chain links TRBV15 to TRBJ1-4, with 9 bases aligning to TRBD1. Germline lookup yields CDR1 LNHNV and CDR2 YYDKDF (reference sequence). The length of the CDR3 is 17 residues. J was trimmed by 7 bases and V by 0 bases; bases with no gene match: 9. The CDR3 loop reads CATSRDRDRVLGEKLFF. As DNA, the CDR3 is TGTGCCACCAGCAGAGATCGGGACAGGGTTCTGGGTGAAAAACTGTTTTTT.

This clone has only a few counts. This chain uses TRBV28 with TRBJ2-1; weak D call: TRBD1 (5 bases). The CDR3 has 14 amino acids. Germline-derived CDR1 and CDR2 are MDHEN and SYDVKM. V lost 5 bases, J lost 2 bases, and 10 bases lay in between. CDR3 nucleotide sequence: TGTGCCAGCAGTCTTCAGGGCCCCTACAATGAGCAGTTCTTC. This codes for CASSLQGPYNEQFF.

J is TRBJ2-3 and V is TRBV28; 7 positions match TRBD2. After removal of 4 bases from V and 0 bases from J, the junction contained 10 bases not matched to a gene. Germline CDR1 and CDR2: MDHEN and SYDVKM. The CDR3 length is 17 residues. The chain's CDR3 is CASSWDWKRESTDTQYF. In DNA form, the CDR3 reads TGTGCCAGCAGTTGGGATTGGAAGCGGGAAAGCACAGATACGCAGTATTTT.

The rearrangement uses TRBV4-1 and TRBJ2-6, with 9 bases aligning to TRBD1. Germline V gene lookup returns CDR1 MGHRA and CDR2 YSYEKL. After removal of 2 bases from V and 3 bases from J, the junction contained 2 bases not matched to a gene. This CDR3 contains 16 residues. This CDR3 is CASSQTGGSGANVLTF. DNA of the CDR3: TGCGCCAGCAGCCAAACAGGGGGCAGTGGGGCCAACGTCCTGACTTTC.

The chain links TRBV6-5 to TRBJ2-5, with 10 positions matching TRBD1. CDR1 is MNHEY, CDR2 SVGAGI, per germline. The ends lost 6 bases at V and 2 bases at J; junction bases unmatched: 3. The CDR3 length is 14 residues. CDR3 DNA: TGTGCCAGCAGACCGGGACAGGGGCAAGAGACCCAGTACTTC. Residues: CASRPGQGQETQYF.

This chain connects TRBV18 to TRBJ2-5; 7 positions match TRBD2. The V gene end was trimmed by 1 base and the J gene end by 2 bases; junction bases not matched to a gene: 4. The CDR3 is made up of 15 amino acids. Germline CDR1 reads KGHSH; CDR2 reads LQKENI. The CDR3 DNA reads TGTGCCAGCTCACCACGCCCTAGCGGACAAGAGACCCAGTACTTC. It specifies CASSPRPSGQETQYF.

The rearrangement uses TRBV5-1 and TRBJ2-2; 12 bases are shared with TRBD2. The CDR3 covers 20 residues. CDR1 and CDR2 from the germline V gene are SGHRS and YFSETQ. The trim removed 3 bases at V and 5 bases at J, leaving 17 bases unmatched. Written as DNA, the CDR3 is TGCGCCAGCAGCTCAACATTTACTTTCGGACTAGCGGGAAGGACCGGGGAGCTGTTTTTT. This encodes CASSSTFTFGLAGRTGELFF.

The chain couples TRBV9 to TRBJ2-2; a weak D match, TRBD2 (6 bases). Trimming removed 4 bases at V and 0 bases at J, with 16 bases between. CDR1 and CDR2 from the germline V gene are SGDLS and YYNGEE. The CDR3 sequence is 17 residues long. The CDR3: CASSSPRGGANTGELFF. In DNA, the CDR3 is TGTGCCAGCAGCTCACCTCGGGGCGGGGCGAACACCGGGGAGCTGTTTTTT.

V gene TRBV5-5 combines with J gene TRBJ1-5, with D possibly matching TRBD1 (5 bases). CDR1 and CDR2 (germline): SGHKS, YYEKEE (reference sequence). The ends were cut back, 4 bases at V and 2 bases at J, with 13 bases in the middle. CDR3 length: 15 amino acids. CDR3 sequence: CASSRATGGNQPQHF. CDR3 coding DNA: TGTGCCAGCAGCCGGGCGACGGGGGGCAATCAGCCCCAGCATTTT.

This clone appeared a single time. V gene TRBV6-5 combines with J gene TRBJ2-2, with D hard to call. This CDR3 contains 14 residues. CDR1 is MNHEY, CDR2 SVGAGI, per germline. V lost 4 bases, J lost 1 base, and 7 bases lay in between. The CDR3 loop is CASSFNRNTGELFF. For the CDR3, the DNA is TGTGCCAGCAGTTTTAACAGGAACACCGGGGAGCTGTTTTTT.